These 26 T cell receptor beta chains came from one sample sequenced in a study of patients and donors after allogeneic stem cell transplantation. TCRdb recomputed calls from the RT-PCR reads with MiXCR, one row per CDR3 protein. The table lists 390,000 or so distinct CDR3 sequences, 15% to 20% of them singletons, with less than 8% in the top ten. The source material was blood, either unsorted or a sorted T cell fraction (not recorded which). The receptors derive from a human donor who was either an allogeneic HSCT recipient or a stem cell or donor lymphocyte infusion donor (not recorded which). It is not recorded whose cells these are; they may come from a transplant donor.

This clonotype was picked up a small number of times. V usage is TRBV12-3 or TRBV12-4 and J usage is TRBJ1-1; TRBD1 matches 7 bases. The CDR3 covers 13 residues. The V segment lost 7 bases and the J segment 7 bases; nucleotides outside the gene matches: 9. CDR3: CASKPTGLGEAFF. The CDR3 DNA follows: TGTGCCAGCAAACCGACAGGGTTGGGTGAAGCTTTCTTT.

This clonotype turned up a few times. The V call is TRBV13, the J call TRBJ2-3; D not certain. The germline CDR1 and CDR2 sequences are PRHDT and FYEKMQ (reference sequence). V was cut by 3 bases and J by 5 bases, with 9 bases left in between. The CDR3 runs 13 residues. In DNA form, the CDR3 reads TGTGCCAGCAGCTTGGATCGCGAAGATACGCAGTATTTT. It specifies CASSLDREDTQYF. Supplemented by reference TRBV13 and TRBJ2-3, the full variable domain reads AAGVIQSPRHLIKEKRETATLKCYPIPRHDTVYWYQQGPGQDPQFLISFYEKMQSDKGSIPDRFSAQQFSDYHSELNMSSLELGDSALYFCASSLDREDTQYFGPGTRLTVL.

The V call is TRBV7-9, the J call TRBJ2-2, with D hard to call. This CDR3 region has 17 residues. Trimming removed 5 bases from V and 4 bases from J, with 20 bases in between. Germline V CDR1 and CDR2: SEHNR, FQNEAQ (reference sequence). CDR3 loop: CASSPNTGRISTGELFF. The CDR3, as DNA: TGTGCCAGCAGCCCAAATACGGGCAGAATCTCCACCGGGGAGCTGTTTTTT.

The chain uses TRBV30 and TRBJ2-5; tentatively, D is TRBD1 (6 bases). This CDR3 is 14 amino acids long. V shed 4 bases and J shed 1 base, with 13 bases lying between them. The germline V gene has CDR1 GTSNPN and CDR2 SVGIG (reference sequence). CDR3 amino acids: CAWNQGNSQETQYF. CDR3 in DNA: TGTGCCTGGAACCAGGGGAATTCCCAAGAGACCCAGTACTTC. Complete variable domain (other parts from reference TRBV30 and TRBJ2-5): SQTIHQWPATLVQPVGSPLSLECTVEGTSNPNLYWYRQAAGRGLQLLFYSVGIGQISSEVPQNLSASRPQDRQFILSSKKLLLSDSGFYLCAWNQGNSQETQYFGPGTRLLVL.

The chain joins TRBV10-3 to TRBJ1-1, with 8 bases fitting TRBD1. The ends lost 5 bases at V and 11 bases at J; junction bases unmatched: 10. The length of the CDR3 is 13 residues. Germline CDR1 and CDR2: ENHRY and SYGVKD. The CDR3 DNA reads TGTGCCATCAGTTCCATACAGGGGGAGGGGGCTTTCTTT. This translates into CAISSIQGEGAFF.

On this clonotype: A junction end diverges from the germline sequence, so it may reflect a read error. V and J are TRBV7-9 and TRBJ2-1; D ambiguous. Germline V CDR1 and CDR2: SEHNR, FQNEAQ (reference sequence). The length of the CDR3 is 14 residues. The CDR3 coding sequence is TGTGCCAGCAGCTTATCGTTCGGCTACAATGAGCAATTCTTC. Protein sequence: CASSLSFGYNEQFF.

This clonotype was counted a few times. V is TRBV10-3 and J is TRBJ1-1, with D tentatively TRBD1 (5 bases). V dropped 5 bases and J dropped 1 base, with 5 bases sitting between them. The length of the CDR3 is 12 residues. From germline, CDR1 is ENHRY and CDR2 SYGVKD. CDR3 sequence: CAISQGNTEAFF. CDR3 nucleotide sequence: TGTGCCATCAGTCAGGGGAACACTGAAGCTTTCTTT.

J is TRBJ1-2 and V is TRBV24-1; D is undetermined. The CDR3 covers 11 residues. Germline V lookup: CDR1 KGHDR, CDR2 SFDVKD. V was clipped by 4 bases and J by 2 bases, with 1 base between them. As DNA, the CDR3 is TGTGCCACCAGTGACAACTATGGCTACACCTTC. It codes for CATSDNYGYTF.

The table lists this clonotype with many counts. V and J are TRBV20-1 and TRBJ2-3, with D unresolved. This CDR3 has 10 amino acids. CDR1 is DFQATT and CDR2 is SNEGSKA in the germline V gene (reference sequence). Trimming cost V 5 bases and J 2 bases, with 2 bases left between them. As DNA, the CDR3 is TGCAGTGCTTACACAGATACGCAGTATTTT. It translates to CSAYTDTQYF.

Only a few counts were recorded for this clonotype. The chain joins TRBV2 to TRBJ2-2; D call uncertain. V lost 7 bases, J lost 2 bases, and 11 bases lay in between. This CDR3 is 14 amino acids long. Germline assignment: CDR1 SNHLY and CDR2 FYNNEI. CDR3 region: CASTPPTNTGELFF. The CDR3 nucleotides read TGTGCCAGCACCCCCCCCACTAACACCGGGGAGCTGTTTTTT.

For the CDR3, the DNA is TGTGCCAGCAGCTACTACTGGCGGTACAATGAGCAGTTCTTC. It specifies CASSYYWRYNEQFF. The chain carries TRBV3-1 and TRBJ2-1; no firm D call. The CDR3 runs 14 residues. The V gene's germline CDR1 is LGHDT and CDR2 YNNKEL (reference sequence). Trimming removed 5 bases from V and 4 bases from J, with 12 bases in between.

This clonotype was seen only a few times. The CDR3 region is CASSVFSGVQETQYF. CDR3 nucleotide sequence: TGTGCCAGCAGCGTATTTTCAGGGGTCCAAGAGACCCAGTACTTC. The chain has TRBV9 and TRBJ2-5; D possibly corresponds to TRBD1 (6 bases). This CDR3 has 15 residues. The ends were cut back, 1 base at V and 1 base at J, with 11 bases in the middle. Germline CDR1 and CDR2: SGDLS and YYNGEE.

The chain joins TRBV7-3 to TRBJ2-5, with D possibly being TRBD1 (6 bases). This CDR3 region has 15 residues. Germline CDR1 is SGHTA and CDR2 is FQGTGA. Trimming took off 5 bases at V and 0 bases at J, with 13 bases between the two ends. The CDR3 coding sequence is TGTGCCAGCAGCCGGGCGGCAGGGGACCAAGAGACCCAGTACTTC. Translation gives CASSRAAGDQETQYF. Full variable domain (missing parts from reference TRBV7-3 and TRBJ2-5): GAGVSQTPSNKVTEKGKYVELRCDPISGHTALYWYRQSLGQGPEFLIYFQGTGAADDSGLPNDRFFAVRPEGSVSTLKIQRTERGDSAVYLCASSRAAGDQETQYFGPGTRLLVL.

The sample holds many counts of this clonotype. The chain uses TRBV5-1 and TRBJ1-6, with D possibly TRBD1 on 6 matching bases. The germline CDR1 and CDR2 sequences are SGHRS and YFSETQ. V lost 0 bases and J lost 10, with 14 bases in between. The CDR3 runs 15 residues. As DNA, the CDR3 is TGCGCCAGCAGCTTGGACGGGACAACATGGTCACCCCTCCACTTT. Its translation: CASSLDGTTWSPLHF.

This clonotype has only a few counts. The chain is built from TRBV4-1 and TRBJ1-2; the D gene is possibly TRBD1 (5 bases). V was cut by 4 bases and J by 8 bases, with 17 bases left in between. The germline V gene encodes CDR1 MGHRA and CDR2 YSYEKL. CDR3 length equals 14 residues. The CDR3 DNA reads TGCGCCAGCAGCCCGGGGGGACCCACTTACGGCTACACCTTC. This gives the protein CASSPGGPTYGYTF.

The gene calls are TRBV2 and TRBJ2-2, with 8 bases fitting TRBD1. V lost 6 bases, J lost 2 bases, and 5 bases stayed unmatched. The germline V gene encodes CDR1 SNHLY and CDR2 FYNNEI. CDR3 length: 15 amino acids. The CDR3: CASRTGAPNTGELFF. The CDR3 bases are TGTGCCAGCAGGACAGGGGCTCCAAACACCGGGGAGCTGTTTTTT.

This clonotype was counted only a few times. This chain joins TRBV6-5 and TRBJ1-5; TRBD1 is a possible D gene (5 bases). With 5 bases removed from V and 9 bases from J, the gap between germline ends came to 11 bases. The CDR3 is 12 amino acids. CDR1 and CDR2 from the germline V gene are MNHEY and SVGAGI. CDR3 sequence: CASSQGDGPQHF. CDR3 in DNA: TGTGCCAGCAGTCAGGGAGATGGGCCCCAGCATTTT.

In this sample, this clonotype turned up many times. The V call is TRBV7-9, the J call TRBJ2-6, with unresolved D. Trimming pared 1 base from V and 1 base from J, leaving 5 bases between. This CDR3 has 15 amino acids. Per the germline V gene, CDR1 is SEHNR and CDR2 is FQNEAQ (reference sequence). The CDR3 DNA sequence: TGTGCCAGCAGCTTAGTTGGGTCTGGGGCCAACGTCCTGACTTTC. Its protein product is CASSLVGSGANVLTF.

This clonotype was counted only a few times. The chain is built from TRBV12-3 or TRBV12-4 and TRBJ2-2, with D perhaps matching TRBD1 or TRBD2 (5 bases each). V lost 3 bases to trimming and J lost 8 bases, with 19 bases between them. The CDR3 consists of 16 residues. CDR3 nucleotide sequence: TGTGCCAGCAGTTTCCCCGGGACCCCTGGGAATGGGGAGCTGTTTTTT. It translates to CASSFPGTPGNGELFF.

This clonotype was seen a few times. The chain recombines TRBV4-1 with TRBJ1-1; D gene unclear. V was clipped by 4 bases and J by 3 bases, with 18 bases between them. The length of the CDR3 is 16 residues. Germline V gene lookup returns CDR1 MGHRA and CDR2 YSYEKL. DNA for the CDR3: TGCGCCAGCAGCCTGGGTACCCAAGGCCGCTACACTGAAGCTTTCTTT. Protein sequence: CASSLGTQGRYTEAFF.

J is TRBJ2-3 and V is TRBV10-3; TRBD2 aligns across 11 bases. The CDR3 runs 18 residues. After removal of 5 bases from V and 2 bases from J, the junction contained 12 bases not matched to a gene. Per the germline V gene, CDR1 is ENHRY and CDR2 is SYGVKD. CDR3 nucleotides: TGTGCCATCAGTTTCAAGCTCACTAGCGGGGGCCTCACAGATACGCAGTATTTT. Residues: CAISFKLTSGGLTDTQYF.

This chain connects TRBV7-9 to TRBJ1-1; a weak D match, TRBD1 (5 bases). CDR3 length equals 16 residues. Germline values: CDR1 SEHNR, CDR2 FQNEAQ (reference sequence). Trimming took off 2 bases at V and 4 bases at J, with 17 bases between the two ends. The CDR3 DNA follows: TGTGCCAGCAGCTTACAAACCGGGGCCTCGGCCACTGAAGCTTTCTTT. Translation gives CASSLQTGASATEAFF.

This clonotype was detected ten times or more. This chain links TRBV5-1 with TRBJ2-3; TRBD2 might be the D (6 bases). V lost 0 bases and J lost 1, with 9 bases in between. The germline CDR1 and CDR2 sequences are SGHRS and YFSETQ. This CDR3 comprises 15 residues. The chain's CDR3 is CASSLEGTGTDTQYF. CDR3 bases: TGCGCCAGCAGCTTGGAAGGGACTGGCACAGATACGCAGTATTTT.

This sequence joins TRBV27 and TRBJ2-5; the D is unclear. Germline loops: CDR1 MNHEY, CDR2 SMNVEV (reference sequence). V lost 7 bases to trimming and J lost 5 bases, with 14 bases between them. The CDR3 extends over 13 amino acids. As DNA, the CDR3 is TGTGCCAGCACGGACCCAAAGGAGGAGACCCAGTACTTC. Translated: CASTDPKEETQYF.

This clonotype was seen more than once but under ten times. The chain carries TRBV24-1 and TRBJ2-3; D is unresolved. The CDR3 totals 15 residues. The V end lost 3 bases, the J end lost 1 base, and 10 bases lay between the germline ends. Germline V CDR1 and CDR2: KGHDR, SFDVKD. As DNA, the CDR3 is TGTGCCACCAGTGATCTGACGGCGGGCACAGATACGCAGTATTTT. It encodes CATSDLTAGTDTQYF.

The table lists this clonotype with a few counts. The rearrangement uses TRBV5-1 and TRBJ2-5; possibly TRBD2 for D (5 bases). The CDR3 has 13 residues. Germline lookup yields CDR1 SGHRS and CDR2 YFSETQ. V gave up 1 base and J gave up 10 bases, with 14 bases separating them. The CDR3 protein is CASSLRETEVQYF. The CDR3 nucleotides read TGCGCCAGCAGCTTGAGGGAGACGGAGGTCCAGTACTTC. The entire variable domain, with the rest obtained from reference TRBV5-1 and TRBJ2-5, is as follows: KAGVTQTPRYLIKTRGQQVTLSCSPISGHRSVSWYQQTPGQGLQFLFEYFSETQRNKGNFPGRFSGRQFSNSRSEMNVSTLELGDSALYLCASSLRETEVQYFGPGTRLLVL.